The following is a T cell receptor (beta chain) sequence with its context. Its specificity is not known. Reverse transcribing all isolated RNA meant expressed TCRB transcripts were sequenced. Profiling relied on immunoSEQ multiplex PCR, and the TCRdb table lists in-frame clones only, not all of them. This table has 120,000 or so clones, around a sixth appearing once. This record belongs to a study of beta chain features in type 1 diabetes. Regarding the study as a whole: Shortening that was moderate but significant affected the TCRB CDR3s of Type 1 diabetes patients in all four CD4+ subsets. High TCR expression in some cells could lead to their over-representation in cDNA sequencing. Short templates might get an advantage during PCR, and this would be equal in patients and controls.

Every participating donor gave one draw, a heparinised blood sample averaging roughly 100 mL. Researchers reported sorting CD4+ naive, central memory, regulatory and stem cell-like memory cells via CD45RO/CCR7/CD25/CD127/CD95/CD27. Sequencing used central memory CD4+ T cells from blood. This TCR came from a man between 18 and 35 years old with type 1 diabetes.

CDR3: CASSPTGLGSTEAFF. CDR3 nucleotide sequence: TGTGCCAGCAGCCCAACGGGACTAGGATCCACTGAAGCTTTCTTT. The V and J genes are TRBV7-9 and TRBJ1-1, with D perhaps TRBD1 (5 bases). Deletions cut 5 bases from V and 4 bases from J, with 17 bases between. The CDR3 is 15 residues long. Germline loops: CDR1 SEHNR, CDR2 FQNEAQ (reference sequence).